Below, 8 T cell receptor beta chains from the same sample are listed, as sequenced in a study of cytomegalovirus exposure and HLA in healthy donors. 60 Vbeta and 13 Jbeta primers were used in PCR. TCRdb keeps only in-frame clones here, not all; method: immunoSEQ multiplex PCR. The repertoire consists of roughly 150,000 clones, with about 82% occurring once and the leading ten covering 3.4%. Material: PBMCs. These receptors all come from a male donor in good health and CMV-seronegative.

The sample holds one count of this clone. V gene TRBV4-3 combines with J gene TRBJ1-1; 8 nucleotides align to TRBD1. V lost 3 bases and J lost 1; bases outside the gene matches: 13. The CDR3 is 18 residues long. Per germline, CDR1 LGHNA and CDR2 YSLEER. The CDR3 nucleotides read TGCGCCAGCAGCCAGGGACATATAAAGACAGGGGAGAACACTGAAGCTTTCTTT. Protein product: CASSQGHIKTGENTEAFF.

The chain joins TRBV5-1 to TRBJ2-1; weak D call: TRBD2 (6 bases). Germline loops: CDR1 SGHRS, CDR2 YFSETQ. V lost 1 base and J lost 7, with 15 bases in between. This CDR3 spans 15 amino acids. CDR3 nucleotides: TGCGCCAGCAGCTTGAGGGCCGGCGCGGGGAATGAGCAGTTCTTC. Its protein product is CASSLRAGAGNEQFF.

About this clone: The same CDR3 arises from other DNA sequences in this sample as well. V and J are TRBV15 and TRBJ2-5, with 12 bases identical to TRBD2. J lost 1 base, V lost 5 bases, and 11 bases had no gene match. Germline assignment: CDR1 LNHNV and CDR2 YYDKDF (reference sequence). The CDR3 runs 18 residues. The CDR3 spells CATSRSYGTSGFQETQYF. The CDR3 DNA is TGTGCCACCAGCCGCAGTTACGGGACTAGCGGGTTCCAAGAGACCCAGTACTTC.

On this clone: The junction departs from the called germline gene at one end, perhaps through a read error. The rearrangement links TRBV7-2 to TRBJ1-1; unclear D gene. CDR3 length: 15 residues. Germline V gene sequence: CDR1 SGHTA, CDR2 FQGNSA. The CDR3 sequence is CASTLGRTRFPEAFF. In DNA form, the CDR3 reads TGTGCCAGCACCTTAGGGAGGACCCGCTTTCCTGAAGCTTTCTTT.

The chain has TRBV7-2 and TRBJ2-7; TRBD1 might be the D (5 bases). The CDR3 is 15 amino acids. Germline CDR1 and CDR2: SGHTA and FQGNSA. Trimming took off 5 bases at V and 4 bases at J, with 18 bases between the two ends. The CDR3 loop reads CASSPETWGVYEQYF. In nucleotides, the CDR3 is TGTGCCAGCAGCCCCGAGACATGGGGCGTATACGAGCAGTACTTC.

The rearrangement joins TRBV9 to TRBJ1-2; TRBD1 agrees at 7 bases. The CDR3 totals 14 residues. Trimming cost V 0 bases and J 7 bases; bases outside gene matches: 6. From germline, CDR1 is SGDLS and CDR2 YYNGEE. Here the CDR3 reads CASSVAEGAFGYTF. CDR3 nucleotides: TGTGCCAGCAGCGTAGCTGAGGGGGCGTTTGGCTACACCTTC.

This chain joins TRBV7-2 and TRBJ2-5; D not resolved. Germline V gene data show CDR1 as SGHTA and CDR2 as FQGNSA. The germline V and J ends were trimmed by 5 bases and 4 bases, with 8 bases remaining between them. The CDR3 has 12 amino acids. As DNA, the CDR3 is TGTGCCAGCAGCCCCCCCTCAGAGACCCAGTACTTC. This gives the protein CASSPPSETQYF.

The gene calls are TRBV12-5 and TRBJ2-1, with a weak D call TRBD1 (5 bases). The germline V and J ends were trimmed by 10 bases and 9 bases, with 19 bases remaining between them. CDR3 size: 13 residues. Germline V lookup: CDR1 LGHNT, CDR2 FRNRAP. The CDR3 spells CATSRDPHAEQFF. Written as DNA, the CDR3 is TGTGCTACTTCCAGGGATCCCCACGCTGAGCAGTTCTTC.